The 11 T cell receptor beta chains reported below all come from one sample, sequenced in a study of blood T cell repertoires in COVID-19. Sequenced by immunoSEQ multiplex PCR; TCRdb stores in-frame clones only, minus some. This table has about 81,000 clones, about 71% appearing once. Sequenced material: peripheral blood. The receptors stem from a woman aged 45-65 years with acute or convalescent COVID-19.

The genes are TRBV7-2 and TRBJ1-6; tentative D call: TRBD1 (5 bases). V lost 1 base, J lost 7 bases, and 11 bases lay in between. The CDR3 is 15 residues long. Germline values: CDR1 SGHTA, CDR2 FQGNSA. For the CDR3, the DNA is TGTGCCAGCAGCTTAGATGGCAGGGTGAATTCACCCCTCCACTTT. Its translation: CASSLDGRVNSPLHF.

The J gene is TRBJ1-6, the V gene TRBV18, with D unclear. The CDR3 extends over 15 amino acids. CDR1 is KGHSH and CDR2 is LQKENI in the germline V gene. Trimming pared 3 bases from V and 2 bases from J, leaving 8 bases between. The DNA for the CDR3 is TGTGCCAGCTCACCCGGGGTGACCTATAATTCACCCCTCCACTTT. It codes for CASSPGVTYNSPLHF.

The rearrangement joins TRBV5-1 to TRBJ2-1; maybe TRBD2 (5 bases). The CDR3 is 13 amino acids. Deletions cut 0 bases from V and 7 bases from J, with 8 bases between. CDR1 is SGHRS, CDR2 YFSETQ, per germline. Written as DNA, the CDR3 is TGCGCCAGCAGCTTGGGACTAACGAATGAGCAGTTCTTC. Its translation is CASSLGLTNEQFF.

In its sample, this clone was seen once. This chain uses TRBV9 with TRBJ1-1; TRBD1 is a possible D gene (6 bases). Germline V gene sequence: CDR1 SGDLS, CDR2 YYNGEE. This CDR3 region has 14 residues. Between the trimmed V and J ends, which lost 4 bases and 8 bases, there was a span of 18 bases. CDR3 amino acids: CASSPGRGEGEAFF. The CDR3 DNA follows: TGTGCCAGCAGCCCTGGCAGGGGAGAGGGAGAAGCTTTCTTT.

The V call is TRBV2, the J call TRBJ1-5; possible D gene TRBD1, 6 bases. This CDR3 has 14 residues. Trimming removed 5 bases from V and 4 bases from J, with 12 bases in between. In germline, CDR1 is SNHLY, CDR2 FYNNEI. The CDR3 DNA is TGTGCCAGCAGTACAGAAAGGGGGAATCAGCCCCAGCATTTT. Its translation: CASSTERGNQPQHF.

J is TRBJ2-5 and V is TRBV28, with D maybe TRBD1 (7 bases). In germline, CDR1 is MDHEN, CDR2 SYDVKM. This CDR3 spans 16 amino acids. The germline V and J ends were trimmed by 6 bases and 1 base, with 18 bases remaining between them. Here the CDR3 reads CASRRRDSRSQETQYF. DNA of the CDR3: TGTGCCAGCAGGCGGAGGGACAGTCGGTCCCAAGAGACCCAGTACTTC.

CDR3 sequence (DNA): TGTGCCAGTAGTCCCCAGGGGATAGGGACTGAAGCTTTCTTT. Protein product: CASSPQGIGTEAFF. The J gene is TRBJ1-1, the V gene TRBV19; D is perhaps TRBD1 (6 bases). V gave up 5 bases and J gave up 5 bases, with 15 bases separating them. Germline V gives CDR1 LNHDA, CDR2 SQIVND (reference sequence). This CDR3 has 14 amino acids.

The chain is built from TRBV6-5 and TRBJ1-6; 8 nucleotides align to TRBD1. The V gene end was trimmed by 7 bases and the J gene end by 2 bases; junction bases not matched to a gene: 4. Germline lookup yields CDR1 MNHEY and CDR2 SVGAGI. The CDR3 sequence is 15 residues long. The CDR3 sequence: CASNAGGTYNSPLHF. Here the CDR3 DNA reads TGTGCCAGCAACGCAGGGGGCACCTATAATTCACCCCTCCACTTT.

The chain carries TRBV6-5 and TRBJ1-1; D gene uncertain. CDR3 length equals 15 residues. The germline CDR1 and CDR2 sequences are MNHEY and SVGAGI. Trimming pared 5 bases from V and 4 bases from J, leaving 17 bases between. CDR3 in DNA: TGTGCCAGCAGTCAGGCCGGTCAACGTGGCACTGAAGCTTTCTTT. It translates to CASSQAGQRGTEAFF.

This clone was detected only once. Relative to the germline gene, one junction end is altered; a read error may explain this. The chain joins TRBV5-5 to TRBJ1-2; D perhaps matches TRBD1 (6 bases). The CDR3 spans 13 residues. Germline V gene sequence: CDR1 SGHKS, CDR2 YYEKEE (reference sequence). CDR3 residues: CASRLRGGANSSF. The DNA for the CDR3 is TGTGCCAGCAGACTCAGGGGAGGGGCTAACTCAAGCTTC.

This clone has only a few counts. J is TRBJ1-3 and V is TRBV7-2; D is unclear. Trimming shortened V by 5 bases and J by 0 bases, and 8 bases separated the two germline ends. Germline CDR1 is SGHTA and CDR2 is FQGNSA. The CDR3 has 14 residues. CDR3 in amino acids: CASSPSSSGNTIYF. The CDR3 nucleotides read TGTGCCAGCAGCCCGTCTAGCTCTGGAAACACCATATATTTT.